This T cell receptor beta chain was retrieved from a study of blood T cells in healthy people across ages (dated by TCRdb to about 2015). In terms of the full investigation: In model experiments, template switching captured about one uniquely barcoded TCR beta cDNA molecule for every two T cells. Using deep sequencing normalized with unique cDNA molecular identifiers, the study measured how TCR beta repertoire diversity changes with age. Donors of different ages were randomly distributed across sequencing lanes to avoid experimental bias. The donors were split into four age groups: young (average around 16 years), middle-aged (roughly 39), aged (around 67) and long-lived (roughly 80). For two donors (one aged 18 to 29 and one aged 80 or older), the study analyzed two additional independent replicas of 1 million unique cDNA reads from the same blood draw.

The donors were a few dozen Caucasian individuals from Russia, aged roughly 6 to 100 years, who were systemically healthy. Each donor gave roughly 11 milliliters of peripheral blood, drawn into EDTA-treated Vacutainer tubes. PBMCs were isolated by Ficoll-Paque density-gradient centrifugation, with at least 6.5 million obtained per sample. Total RNA was extracted from PBMCs with Trizol reagent, with at least 6 micrograms obtained per sample. The percentages of naive CD45RAhigh/CD27high T cells were determined by flow cytometry on a PBMC aliquot from every donor. Inclusive of the bounding cysteine and phenylalanine, the CDR3 is 14 residues long. The only DNA kept is the CDR3, 42 bases in frame from the first base. Trimming removed 5 bases from V and 3 bases from J, leaving 13 bases between the germline ends. From a lookup of the germline V gene, CDR1 and CDR2 are MNHNS and SASEGT. This clonotype was counted between two and nine times. Its antigen has not been determined. Base quality data are lacking; no much larger clone is found one base away.

The library was obtained by 5' RACE. TCRdb lists the instrument as Illumina HiSeq 2500. A second PCR of about 6 to 11 cycles was performed with a sample-barcoded 5' primer and a J-beta primer mix. A unique molecular identifier was introduced onto each TCR beta cDNA molecule by a template-switch 5' adaptor carrying 12 random nucleotides. Each sample yielded at least 2.5 million CDR3-containing paired-end reads. The Mint cDNA synthesis kit, primed by a TRBC-specific oligonucleotide, was used to synthesize first-strand cDNA from all RNA. After uracil-DNA glycosylase treatment, a first 18-cycle PCR used universal primers M1SS and BC2_uni_R on all cDNA. Under the source paper's analysis protocol: For normalization, 1 million high-quality reads, each with a distinct molecular identifier, were randomly selected from each sample. Instead of being binned into consensus sequences, reads that shared molecular identifiers were thrown out. CDR3 identification, clonotype clustering and error correction used MiTCR with a Q25 quality threshold and the strictest error-elimination algorithm. A nonparametric unseen species model using Euler transformation provided a lower-bound estimate of total TCR beta diversity. TCRdb's own reprocessing of the public reads used fastp at Q25 and MiXCR and kept productive beta chains. Under each unique CDR3 protein, matching rows form one entry showing the most common genes and DNA. In this record, the V and J calls reflect TCRdb's handling and not the investigators' own analysis. This sample has approximately 800,000 distinct CDR3 sequences in its table, and approximately 53% of those were observed once. Of the sample, around a quarter is held by the ten largest clones.

The investigation overall reported the following: Estimates of total diversity from one million sequenced T cells were regarded as lower bounds and underestimates. Since profiling was done on bulk unsorted PBMCs, naive and antigen-experienced compartments could not be conclusively compared. As age increased, observed TCR beta diversity per million T cells dropped in a roughly linear way, and a significant reduction was already evident by age around 41. Because the CMV infection status of the donors was unknown, age-related changes in expanded clonotypes may potentially have been confounded. There was a strong correlation between observed TCR beta diversity and the percentage of naive T cells measured by flow cytometry. Compared with the aged group, the long-lived group had more naive CD4+ T cells, fewer expanded clones and increased TCR diversity, suggesting age selection.

The V and J segments used are TRBV6-1 and TRBJ1-2; 5 matching bases give a weak D call of TRBD1. The sample taken for sequencing was blood. This TCR was recovered from a middle-aged man in good health. The DNA sequence is given as TGTGCCAGCAGTCGGACGGGGGAGGACTATGGCTACACCTTC. It is translated as CASSRTGEDYGYTF.